These 24 T cell receptor beta chains originate from one sample sequenced in a study of PD-1 blockade in mismatch repair-deficient tumors. Generated by immunoSEQ multiplex PCR, the TCRdb table keeps only in-frame clones and is missing some. The repertoire holds some 100,000 clones, about four fifths seen once, with 6.3% in the top ten. Here the sequenced sample was peripheral blood, taken around 8 months after starting pembrolizumab. Receptor source: an adult with mismatch repair-deficient cancer.

The rearrangement uses TRBV7-3 and TRBJ2-3; 7 bases match TRBD2. This CDR3 has 16 amino acids. Germline V gene data show CDR1 as SGHTA and CDR2 as FQGTGA. V shed 0 bases and J 5 bases; nucleotides not matched to a gene: 8. CDR3 protein: CASSLTGAGAEDTQYF. In DNA form, the CDR3 reads TGTGCCAGCAGCTTAACAGGCGCGGGAGCGGAAGATACGCAGTATTTT.

The chain recombines TRBV4-1 with TRBJ2-2; 10 bases fit TRBD2. Germline lookup yields CDR1 MGHRA and CDR2 YSYEKL. The CDR3 spans 18 residues. V was clipped by 6 bases and J by 8 bases; unmatched bases: 18. The CDR3 here is CASRVGPGASGSSGELFF. The CDR3 nucleotides read TGCGCCAGCAGAGTAGGTCCAGGGGCTAGCGGGAGTTCTGGGGAGCTGTTTTTT.

The chain employs TRBV19 and TRBJ2-7; the match to TRBD2 covers 8 bases. The V gene end was trimmed by 6 bases and the J gene end by 2 bases; junction bases not matched to a gene: 6. This CDR3 is 14 amino acids long. The germline gives CDR1 LNHDA, CDR2 SQIVND (reference sequence). The chain's CDR3 is CASSRLARTYEQYF. The CDR3 bases are TGTGCCAGTAGCCGACTAGCGCGAACCTACGAGCAGTACTTC. Based on the CDR3 plus reference TRBV19 and TRBJ2-7, the full variable domain is DGGITQSPKYLFRKEGQNVTLSCEQNLNHDAMYWYRQDPGQGLRLIYYSQIVNDFQKGDIAEGYSVSREKKESFPLTVTSAQKNPTAFYLCASSRLARTYEQYFGPGTRLTVT.

The chain employs TRBV21-1 and TRBJ2-1; no DNA check was done on the table's D call, TRBD1. TRBV21-1 represents a pseudogene. The CDR3 is 14 residues long. The CDR3 DNA sequence: TGTGCCAGCAGCAAAGTCGAACATGACAATGAGCAGTTCTTC. As protein: CASSKVEHDNEQFF.

A single count supports this clone. Mismatch with germline at one junction end may stem from a read error. The rearrangement uses TRBV7-2 and TRBJ2-7; 9 positions match TRBD2. The CDR3 consists of 14 residues. Germline V gene data show CDR1 as SGHTA and CDR2 as FQGNSA. The DNA for the CDR3 is TGTGCCAGCAGCTTTAGCGCGCGGGAGGGCCTGATGCACTTC. Its translation is CASSFSAREGLMHF. The variable domain in full, completed from reference TRBV7-2 and TRBJ2-7, reads GAGVSQSPSNKVTEKGKDVELRCDPISGHTALYWYRQSLGQGLEFLIYFQGNSAPDKSGLPSDRFSAERTGGSVSTLTIQRTQQEDSAVYLCASSFSAREGLMHFGPGTRLTVT.

DNA for the CDR3: TGTGCCAGCAGCTTAGATGCGGGATGGACTGAGCAGTTCTTC. Translating it yields CASSLDAGWTEQFF. J is TRBJ2-1 and V is TRBV11-3; D possibly corresponds to TRBD2 (6 bases). This CDR3 region has 14 residues. The V gene's germline CDR1 is SGHNT and CDR2 YENEEA. V lost 0 bases to trimming and J lost 9 bases, with 12 bases between them.

The CDR3 coding sequence is TGTGCCAGCAGCAAAGGGGCAGGTGTCCGTCCCTATGGCTACACCTTC. This gives the protein CASSKGAGVRPYGYTF. The rearrangement links TRBV21-1 to TRBJ1-2; the table gives TRBD1 as D, unverified against the DNA. TRBV21-1 is a pseudogene. CDR3 size: 16 residues.

CDR3 DNA sequence: TGCAGCGTTGAAGATGTACTAGCGGGAGGATCAGATACGCAGTATTTT. Protein: CSVEDVLAGGSDTQYF. The chain couples TRBV29-1 to TRBJ2-3, with 12 bases matching TRBD2. CDR1 SQVTM and CDR2 ANQGSEA come from the germline V gene. This CDR3 has 16 residues. The J segment lost 4 bases and the V segment lost 0 bases, leaving 5 bases of the junction unmatched.

In the case of this clone: The same CDR3 also results from other DNA sequences found in this sample. The CDR3 here is CASSPTQNTEAFF. The CDR3 bases are TGTGCCAGTAGTCCGACACAGAACACTGAAGCTTTCTTT. V usage is TRBV19 and J usage is TRBJ1-1; D call uncertain. Germline assignment: CDR1 LNHDA and CDR2 SQIVND (reference sequence). The CDR3 runs 13 residues. The ends were cut back, 5 bases at V and 1 base at J, with 8 bases in the middle.

This clone was detected a few times. The chain recombines TRBV18 with TRBJ2-7, with D possibly being TRBD2 (5 bases). Per germline, CDR1 KGHSH and CDR2 LQKENI. This CDR3 spans 15 amino acids. Deletions cut 2 bases from V and 2 bases from J, with 13 bases between. The CDR3 is CASSPRGSETYEQYF. The CDR3 DNA sequence: TGTGCCAGCTCACCAAGAGGTAGCGAGACCTACGAGCAGTACTTC.

The chain combines TRBV18 with TRBJ2-1; 10 positions agree with TRBD2. Germline assignment: CDR1 KGHSH and CDR2 LQKENI. The CDR3 extends over 17 amino acids. V was pared by 3 bases and J by 3 bases, with 8 bases of the junction left unmatched. The CDR3 DNA sequence: TGTGCCAGCTCACCCCCGGGACTAGCGAGCGTCTACAATGAGCAGTTCTTC. As protein: CASSPPGLASVYNEQFF.

The chain uses TRBV5-4 and TRBJ2-7, with D possibly being TRBD1 or TRBD2 (5 bases each). Germline V lookup: CDR1 SGHNT, CDR2 YYREEE (reference sequence). V was pared by 7 bases and J by 6 bases, with 14 bases between. There are 12 residues in the CDR3. Written as DNA, the CDR3 is TGTGCCAGCTTAACCCTTGGGGGCGAGCAGTACTTC. Translating it yields CASLTLGGEQYF.

V and J are TRBV14 and TRBJ2-2, with D perhaps matching TRBD1 (6 bases). V shed 0 bases and J shed 6 bases, with 11 bases lying between them. From germline, CDR1 is SGHDN and CDR2 FVKESK. The CDR3 totals 15 residues. The CDR3 here is CASSQDMAGAGELFF. Here the CDR3 DNA reads TGTGCCAGCAGCCAAGATATGGCAGGGGCCGGGGAGCTGTTTTTT.

V gene TRBV7-2 combines with J gene TRBJ2-7; 11 bases align to TRBD2. The CDR3 is 16 residues long. Trimming cost V 0 bases and J 2 bases; bases outside gene matches: 3. Germline CDR1 SGHTA, CDR2 FQGNSA. CDR3 in DNA: TGTGCCAGCAGCTTAGCGACTAGCGGGAAGACCTACGAGCAGTACTTC. Residues: CASSLATSGKTYEQYF.

This chain connects TRBV7-2 to TRBJ1-5; the match to TRBD1 covers 8 bases. The germline CDR1 and CDR2 sequences are SGHTA and FQGNSA. J lost 4 bases, V lost 4 bases, and 12 bases had no gene match. This CDR3 is 17 amino acids long. CDR3 loop: CASSSYAGGQVNQPQHF. DNA for the CDR3: TGTGCCAGCAGCTCGTACGCGGGGGGACAGGTAAATCAGCCCCAGCATTTT. The whole variable domain, filled in from reference TRBV7-2 and TRBJ1-5, reads GAGVSQSPSNKVTEKGKDVELRCDPISGHTALYWYRQSLGQGLEFLIYFQGNSAPDKSGLPSDRFSAERTGGSVSTLTIQRTQQEDSAVYLCASSSYAGGQVNQPQHFGDGTRLSIL.

CDR3 bases: TGCGCCAGCAGCCGAGGGGACTCTCACTCCTACAATGAGCAGTTCTTC. It specifies CASSRGDSHSYNEQFF. This chain uses TRBV4-1 with TRBJ2-1; possible D gene TRBD2, 6 bases. V lost 4 bases and J lost 0, with 13 bases in between. CDR3 length: 16 amino acids. From germline, CDR1 is MGHRA and CDR2 YSYEKL.

This chain connects TRBV6-1 to TRBJ1-1, with a tentative D call TRBD1 (5 bases). V was clipped by 0 bases and J by 5 bases, with 16 bases between them. The CDR3 sequence is 16 residues long. Germline V gene data show CDR1 as MNHNS and CDR2 as SASEGT. This CDR3 reads CASSEAQGLVRTEAFF. The CDR3 DNA sequence: TGTGCCAGCAGTGAAGCCCAGGGACTCGTAAGAACTGAAGCTTTCTTT.

V usage is TRBV5-4 and J usage is TRBJ2-3, with 13 bases matching TRBD2. Germline lookup yields CDR1 SGHNT and CDR2 YYREEE (reference sequence). J was trimmed by 0 bases and V by 4 bases; bases with no gene match: 8. The CDR3 is made up of 18 amino acids. CDR3 bases: TGTGCCAGCAGCACTGGACTAGCGGGAGAATGGAGCACAGATACGCAGTATTTT. Its translation is CASSTGLAGEWSTDTQYF.

V usage is TRBV4-2 and J usage is TRBJ2-7, with TRBD2 matching 9 bases. The CDR3 has 17 amino acids. Germline trimming cut 1 base from V and 3 bases from J; bases unmatched to any gene: 10. Germline V gene data show CDR1 as LGHNA and CDR2 as YNFKEQ. As DNA, the CDR3 is TGTGCCAGCAGCCAAGCGACTAGCGGAGTCCCGGACTACGAGCAGTACTTC. Translation: CASSQATSGVPDYEQYF.

The chain is built from TRBV4-3 and TRBJ2-2; D gene uncertain. V was clipped by 1 base and J by 4 bases, with 7 bases between them. This CDR3 comprises 14 residues. Germline loops: CDR1 LGHNA, CDR2 YSLEER. CDR3 sequence (DNA): TGCGCCAGCAGCCAAGCCCTTTTCACCGGGGAGCTGTTTTTT. The encoded protein is CASSQALFTGELFF.

The rearrangement uses TRBV2 and TRBJ2-1; D remains unclear. Trimming took off 7 bases at V and 13 bases at J, with 14 bases between the two ends. The CDR3 loop spans 11 amino acids. CDR1 is SNHLY, CDR2 FYNNEI, per germline. The CDR3 sequence: CASTGRYSQFF. CDR3 nucleotides: TGTGCCAGCACTGGGCGGTACTCACAGTTCTTC.

This clone was counted only a few times. The chain recombines TRBV19 with TRBJ2-2; D may be TRBD2 (5 bases). Trimming removed 6 bases at V and 5 bases at J, with 10 bases between. CDR1 and CDR2 (germline): LNHDA, SQIVND (reference sequence). The CDR3 runs to 13 residues. The CDR3 coding sequence is TGTGCCAGTAGAGAAGGAGGAACCGGGGAGCTGTTTTTT. Translating it yields CASREGGTGELFF. Looking up the rest from reference TRBV19 and TRBJ2-2 gives the full variable domain: DGGITQSPKYLFRKEGQNVTLSCEQNLNHDAMYWYRQDPGQGLRLIYYSQIVNDFQKGDIAEGYSVSREKKESFPLTVTSAQKNPTAFYLCASREGGTGELFFGEGSRLTVL.

The chain recombines TRBV7-3 with TRBJ2-2, with no clear D. The length of the CDR3 is 13 residues. V lost 5 bases to trimming and J lost 5 bases, with 9 bases between them. The germline V gene has CDR1 SGHTA and CDR2 FQGTGA. For the CDR3, the DNA is TGTGCCAGCAGCATGATACGGACCGGGGAGCTGTTTTTT. It encodes CASSMIRTGELFF.

V and J are TRBV7-2 and TRBJ2-2; 8 bases are shared with TRBD1. There are 16 residues in the CDR3. V dropped 6 bases and J dropped 2; count of bases not matched to a gene: 8. Germline V gives CDR1 SGHTA, CDR2 FQGNSA. CDR3 protein: CASSFSDRENTGELFF. DNA of the CDR3: TGTGCCAGCAGTTTCTCGGACAGGGAAAACACCGGGGAGCTGTTTTTT.